This T cell receptor (beta chain) was sequenced for a study of blood T cell repertoires in COVID-19 (dated by TCRdb to the early 2020s). About the investigation overall: Samples from collaborators originated in the United States, Italy and Spain and spanned both the acute and convalescent phases of COVID-19. The material from the prospective study consisted of cDNA or gDNA derived from T cells, B-cell-depleted T cells, or PBMCs. The sample metadata nearly always contained a de-identified subject ID, COVID-19 status, age in years and sex. Where available, HLA class I and class II types were obtained from metadata supplied by the sample provider rather than from assay-based typing. The repertoires were released in a freely available public database intended as a resource for research on the immune response to SARS-CoV-2. Samples were obtained from the ongoing ImmuneRACE study (first 160 participants) and from 1,200 or so subjects provided by 6 global collaborators. Deeply sampled blood TCRbeta repertoires from subjects exposed to, actively infected with, or recovered from COVID-19 were included in the dataset. Broad study findings and their caveats: The amount of clinical and demographic metadata varied by source and participant and was provided uncurated.

Regarding this clone: It lacks a known antigen. No much larger clonotype is one base removed from it; base qualities were not supplied.

The collaborating institutions used their own protocols to collect whole blood in K2EDTA tubes. Collaborator samples were shipped for TCRbeta analysis as frozen whole blood, isolated PBMCs, or DNA extracted from either sample type. Unmatched junction bases come to 6, with V trimmed by 4 bases and J by 1 base. Per the germline V gene, MDHEN is the CDR1 and SYDVKM is the CDR2. Including the terminal cysteine and phenylalanine, the CDR3 comprises 15 residues. Of the read, only the CDR3 DNA is kept; its 45 bases are in frame from base 1. TCRbeta CDR3 regions were amplified from genomic DNA by means of the immunoSEQ Assay, a bias-controlled multiplex PCR. In the source study's methods: The number of nucleated cells in each sample was estimated by amplification of reference gene primers within the assay. To quantify the absolute abundance of each unique TCRbeta CDR3 rearrangement, sequence reads were collapsed and filtered. For each sample, productive Simpson clonality was calculated by taking the square root of Simpson's diversity index across productive rearrangements. As stored in TCRdb, this immuneACCESS dataset retains in-frame rearrangements with V and J assigned. A fraction of the clones does not appear; measured against another copy, unresolved V genes explain less than half of the discrepancy, and the remainder lacks a known reason. V, J and clone size are those of that table, while D and trimming were read from the DNA. This sample is represented by over 200,000 clones; more than 85% of them were singletons. 1.5% to 2% of the sample is in the top ten clones.

The sample taken for sequencing was peripheral blood. The sequence is built from TRBV28 and TRBJ2-7, with 8 bases matching TRBD2. The clonotype was recovered from a man between 35 and 55 years old with active or convalescent COVID-19. The nucleotide sequence is TGTGCCAGCAGTTCCCCGGGGGGGTCGTCCTACGAGCAGTACTTC. The encoded protein is CASSSPGGSSYEQYF.